These T cell receptor beta chains were read from a single sample in a study of shared clonotypes between healthy human individuals. The protocol was immunoSEQ multiplex PCR, while the TCRdb copy is restricted to in-frame clones and leaves out a portion. The data hold roughly 2.5 million clones, with approximately 92% observed a single time. The specimen sequenced was naive CD4+ T cells sorted from blood. These receptors came from a man aged 18 to 29 in good health. The CDR3 runs from the conserved cysteine through the conserved F or W. Each record gives: CDR3 length, V gene, D gene, clone size, J gene, CDR3 protein, CDR3 DNA. D genes are given only for firm matches. The size field is filled for only some rows; it gives once, few, many or a size class.

>15|TRBV5-5|NA|once|TRBJ1-5
CASSLALTKDQPQHF
TGTGCCAGCAGCTTGGCCCTCACCAAGGATCAGCCCCAGCATTTT
>12|TRBV5-4|NA|NA|TRBJ2-4
CASSLIADIQYF
TGTGCCAGCAGCTTGATAGCGGACATTCAGTACTTC
>15|TRBV7-8|NA|NA|TRBJ2-1
CASSFHGQVTNEQFF
TGTGCCAGCAGCTTTCACGGGCAGGTGACAAATGAGCAGTTCTTC
>14|TRBV28|NA|NA|TRBJ1-2
CASTALTGYYGYTF
TGTGCCAGCACCGCCCTGACGGGTTACTATGGCTACACCTTC
>15|TRBV4-1|TRBD1|NA|TRBJ2-7
CASSQDGTAVYEQYF
TGCGCCAGCAGCCAAGACGGGACAGCCGTTTACGAGCAGTACTTC
>12|TRBV10-1|NA|few|TRBJ2-3
CASSRGQDTQYF
TGCGCCAGCAGCCGCGGACAAGATACGCAGTATTTT
>13|TRBV6-1|NA|NA|TRBJ1-3
CASSEGGGNTIYF
TGTGCCAGCAGTGAGGGGGGCGGAAACACCATATATTTT
>13|TRBV30|NA|few|TRBJ1-2
CAWRGTPSHGYTF
TGTGCCTGGAGGGGGACACCTTCCCATGGCTACACCTTC
>15|TRBV30|NA|NA|TRBJ1-3
CAWSVLVPSGNTIYF
TGTGCCTGGAGTGTCCTAGTCCCTTCTGGAAACACCATATATTTT
>16|TRBV5-5|TRBD1|NA|TRBJ2-4
CASSLSPGGAKNIQYF
TGTGCCAGCAGCTTGTCGCCAGGGGGAGCCAAAAACATTCAGTACTTC
>13|TRBV28|NA|NA|TRBJ1-2
CASSPPGFYGYTF
TGTGCCAGCAGCCCTCCTGGGTTCTATGGCTACACCTTC
>14|TRBV5-4|TRBD1|NA|TRBJ1-6
CASSLAGGGSPLHF
TGTGCCAGCAGCTTGGCAGGGGGCGGATCACCCCTCCACTTT
>13|TRBV7-9|NA|NA|TRBJ2-5
CASSRTPAETQYF
TGTGCCAGCAGCAGGACACCGGCGGAGACCCAGTACTTC
>14|TRBV9|NA|NA|TRBJ1-6
CASSVEGSNSPLHF
TGTGCCAGCAGCGTAGAAGGTTCTAATTCACCCCTCCACTTT
>15|TRBV10-3|NA|NA|TRBJ2-5
CAISEFPRNQETQYF
TGTGCCATCAGTGAGTTCCCGCGCAACCAAGAGACCCAGTACTTC
>16|TRBV7-9|NA|NA|TRBJ2-5
CASSPRGPLFGETQYF
TGTGCCAGCAGCCCTCGGGGGCCCCTCTTTGGGGAGACCCAGTACTTC
>14|TRBV30|TRBD2|NA|TRBJ2-7
CAWSVSGRASEQYF
TGTGCCTGGAGTGTTAGCGGGAGGGCCAGCGAGCAGTACTTC
>18|TRBV9|NA|once|TRBJ1-5
CASSVEGVVKYCNQPQHF
TGTGCCAGCAGCGTAGAGGGGGTGGTGAAATATTGCAATCAGCCCCAGCATTTT
>15|TRBV5-4|TRBD2|NA|TRBJ2-1
CASSLAGGPFNEQFF
TGTGCCAGCAGCCTAGCGGGGGGGCCCTTCAATGAGCAGTTCTTC
>15|TRBV19|TRBD1|once|TRBJ2-7
CASSILDRGGYEQYF
TGTGCCAGTAGTATTTTGGACAGGGGAGGCTACGAGCAGTACTTC
>14|TRBV5-1|TRBD2|NA|TRBJ2-3
CASTWTSTTDTQYF
TGCGCCAGCACATGGACTAGCACTACAGATACGCAGTATTTT
>17|TRBV19|TRBD1|NA|TRBJ1-4
CASRGPGQGGSNEKLFF
TGTGCCAGTAGAGGCCCAGGACAGGGTGGAAGTAATGAAAAACTGTTTTTT
>14|TRBV11-2|NA|NA|TRBJ1-6
CASSPATDNSPLHF
TGTGCCAGCAGCCCAGCGACTGATAATTCACCCCTCCACTTT
>12|TRBV18|NA|NA|TRBJ2-1
CASSPRRGEQFF
TGTGCCAGCTCACCCCGGCGGGGCGAGCAGTTCTTC
>15|TRBV6-5|TRBD1|NA|TRBJ1-4
CASSGRDRYNEKLFF
TGTGCCAGCAGTGGGAGGGACAGGTACAATGAAAAACTGTTTTTT
>15|TRBV18|NA|NA|TRBJ1-1
CASSPVGQRNTEAFF
TGTGCCAGCTCACCAGTTGGGCAGAGGAACACTGAAGCTTTCTTT
>14|TRBV19|NA|NA|TRBJ2-7
CASSSRWALYEQYF
TGTGCCAGTAGTTCCCGCTGGGCACTTTACGAGCAGTACTTC
>16|TRBV28|NA|NA|TRBJ2-1
CASSLRTQGSRNEQFF
TGTGCCAGCAGTTTACGGACCCAGGGATCTCGGAATGAGCAGTTCTTC
>15|TRBV6-1|TRBD1|NA|TRBJ2-5
CASSGRDRGPETQYF
TGTGCCAGCAGTGGCCGGGACAGGGGGCCAGAGACCCAGTACTTC
>14|TRBV5-1|TRBD2|NA|TRBJ2-1
CASSSGGTLDEQFF
TGCGCCAGCAGCAGCGGGGGAACTTTAGATGAGCAGTTCTTC
>15|TRBV5-1|TRBD1|NA|TRBJ2-5
CASSSTGTGIETQYF
TGCGCCAGCAGCTCGACCGGGACAGGGATAGAGACCCAGTACTTC
>13|TRBV6-5|NA|NA|TRBJ2-7
CASSYSTVSEQYF
TGTGCCAGCAGTTACTCGACGGTTAGCGAGCAGTACTTC